Shown below are 13 T cell receptor beta chains from a single sample sequenced in a study of cytotoxic CD8 clonotypes in ibrutinib-treated CLL. TCRdb keeps only in-frame clones here, not all; method: immunoSEQ multiplex PCR. Of hundreds of thousands of clones listed, roughly three quarters are singletons. The material was PBMCs, obtained after 12 months of ibrutinib treatment. The receptors derive from a human donor with chronic lymphocytic leukemia.

The rearrangement joins TRBV19 to TRBJ1-4; 9 positions match TRBD1. The CDR3 is made up of 13 amino acids. V was clipped by 5 bases and J by 5 bases; unmatched bases: 0. Germline V gene lookup returns CDR1 LNHDA and CDR2 SQIVND (reference sequence). The CDR3 loop reads CASSGQGNEKLFF. The DNA of the CDR3 is TGTGCCAGTAGTGGACAGGGGAATGAAAAACTGTTTTTT.

This chain uses TRBV5-1 with TRBJ2-7, with 7 positions matching TRBD2. In germline, CDR1 is SGHRS, CDR2 YFSETQ. The CDR3 length is 16 residues. J was trimmed by 5 bases and V by 0 bases; bases with no gene match: 11. This CDR3 reads CASSLAGAGFLHEQYF. The CDR3 nucleotides are TGCGCCAGCAGCTTGGCCGGAGCGGGATTCCTCCACGAGCAGTACTTC.

This chain links TRBV6-5 with TRBJ1-6, with a possible D match to TRBD1 (6 bases). The CDR3 runs to 15 residues. Trimming cost V 0 bases and J 7 bases, with 10 bases left between them. CDR1 is MNHEY and CDR2 is SVGAGI in the germline V gene. In DNA, the CDR3 is TGTGCCAGCAGTTACTCGCGGCAGGGGAATTCACCCCTCCACTTT. The encoded protein is CASSYSRQGNSPLHF.

This clone was seen a handful of times. The chain combines TRBV7-9 with TRBJ1-2; the match to TRBD1 covers 7 bases. The CDR3 covers 15 residues. CDR1 and CDR2 from the germline V gene are SEHNR and FQNEAQ (reference sequence). J lost 10 bases, V lost 2 bases, and 13 bases had no gene match. CDR3 nucleotide sequence: TGTGCCAGCAGCTTACTAGTGGCAGGGGGAGGCGACTACACCTTC. This encodes CASSLLVAGGGDYTF.

This chain links TRBV7-3 with TRBJ1-6; D is ambiguous. CDR3 length: 13 residues. V was clipped by 10 bases and J by 2 bases, with 9 bases between them. Germline V gene lookup returns CDR1 SGHTA and CDR2 FQGTGA. This CDR3 reads CANGIPYNSPLHF. In nucleotides, the CDR3 is TGTGCCAACGGAATTCCCTATAATTCACCCCTCCACTTT. Supplemented by reference TRBV7-3 and TRBJ1-6, the full variable domain reads GAGVSQTPSNKVTEKGKYVELRCDPISGHTALYWYRQSLGQGPEFLIYFQGTGAADDSGLPNDRFFAVRPEGSVSTLKIQRTERGDSAVYLCANGIPYNSPLHFGNGTRLTVT.

The chain has TRBV4-2 and TRBJ2-3; 13 nucleotides align to TRBD2. The J segment lost 5 bases and the V segment lost 4 bases, leaving 6 bases of the junction unmatched. Germline lookup yields CDR1 LGHNA and CDR2 YNFKEQ. CDR3 length equals 16 residues. The CDR3 spells CASSLGTSGDLDTQYF. Here the CDR3 DNA reads TGTGCCAGCAGCCTTGGGACTAGCGGGGATTTAGATACGCAGTATTTT.

V usage is TRBV6-4 and J usage is TRBJ2-1; TRBD2 matches at 14 bases. There are 15 residues in the CDR3. V was clipped by 4 bases and J by 6 bases; unmatched bases: 2. Germline V lookup: CDR1 MRHNA, CDR2 SNTAGT. CDR3: CASSAGLAGANEQFF. The CDR3 region has the DNA TGTGCCAGCAGTGCGGGACTAGCGGGAGCCAATGAGCAGTTCTTC.

This chain links TRBV13 with TRBJ2-1; TRBD1 matches 8 bases. This CDR3 region has 16 residues. Germline values: CDR1 PRHDT, CDR2 FYEKMQ (reference sequence). Unmatched junction bases numbered 13, after V lost 7 bases and J lost 5 bases. DNA for the CDR3: TGTGCCAGCAACATCGTCGGGACAGGTACTCACAATGAGCAGTTCTTC. As protein: CASNIVGTGTHNEQFF.

The chain combines TRBV11-2 with TRBJ2-5, with 10 bases matching TRBD2. The CDR3 length is 16 residues. CDR1 and CDR2 (germline): SGHAT, FQNNGV. With 5 bases clipped from V and 1 base from J, the junction kept 7 bases outside the gene matches. The DNA for the CDR3 is TGTGCCAGCAGCAGTCGACTAGCGGGTGGCCAAGAGACCCAGTACTTC. Encoded protein: CASSSRLAGGQETQYF.

The chain has TRBV27 and TRBJ2-2, with D possibly being TRBD1 or TRBD2 (5 bases each). The germline gives CDR1 MNHEY, CDR2 SMNVEV (reference sequence). Trimming took 5 bases from V and 1 from J, leaving 14 bases between them. CDR3 length: 16 residues. The CDR3 bases are TGTGCCAGCAGTCAAATCGGGACGCTGAACACCGGGGAGCTGTTTTTT. Protein sequence: CASSQIGTLNTGELFF.

The rearrangement uses TRBV30 and TRBJ1-4; TRBD1 matches 7 bases. Germline CDR1 is GTSNPN and CDR2 is SVGIG (reference sequence). The CDR3 loop spans 14 amino acids. Trimming removed 3 bases from V and 3 bases from J; junction bases left unmatched: 4. In DNA, the CDR3 is TGTGCCTGGAGGCGGACAGGCCCTAATGAAAAACTGTTTTTT. Translated, it gives CAWRRTGPNEKLFF.

J is TRBJ2-6 and V is TRBV19; tentative D call: TRBD2 (6 bases). The CDR3 sequence is 14 residues long. Germline lookup yields CDR1 LNHDA and CDR2 SQIVND (reference sequence). The ends were cut back, 5 bases at V and 2 bases at J, with 7 bases in the middle. CDR3 nucleotides: TGTGCCAGTAGTTGGGGGGCTGGGGCCAACGTCCTGACTTTC. It encodes CASSWGAGANVLTF.

Turning to this clone: The sample carries other DNA sequences with the same CDR3. The chain joins TRBV27 to TRBJ1-1, with unresolved D. The germline CDR1 and CDR2 sequences are MNHEY and SMNVEV (reference sequence). V lost 3 bases, J lost 1 base, and 6 bases lay in between. The CDR3 loop spans 13 amino acids. CDR3 nucleotides: TGTGCCAGCAGTTTGACGGAGAACACTGAAGCTTTCTTT. Its protein is CASSLTENTEAFF.